Each of the 27 T cell receptor beta chains below was sequenced from the same sample in a study of shared T cell receptors in the human thymus. Here immunoSEQ multiplex PCR was the method, and the copy in TCRdb shows in-frame clones only, minus some. The profile shows approximately 760,000 clones, 80% to 90% of them singletons. This sample also belongs to another study, concerning human thymus T cells.

The sequenced material came from thymocytes. The source of these receptors is a girl under two years old with a congenital heart defect.

This clone was observed once. The J gene is TRBJ2-1, the V gene TRBV11-2; TRBD1 matches 10 bases. This CDR3 has 15 amino acids. The V segment lost 6 bases and the J segment 0 bases; nucleotides outside the gene matches: 2. Looked up from germline, CDR1 is SGHAT and CDR2 is FQNNGV. The CDR3 coding sequence is TGTGCCAGCAGGGGACAGGGGCGCTCCTACAATGAGCAGTTCTTC. The encoded protein is CASRGQGRSYNEQFF.

This chain uses TRBV7-9 with TRBJ2-1, with 11 positions matching TRBD1. Trimming cost V 5 bases and J 3 bases; bases outside gene matches: 6. The CDR3 runs to 16 residues. The germline V gene encodes CDR1 SEHNR and CDR2 FQNEAQ (reference sequence). The CDR3 spells CASSGDGTGGYNEQFF. CDR3 sequence (DNA): TGTGCCAGCAGCGGAGACGGGACAGGGGGCTACAATGAGCAGTTCTTC.

With respect to this clone: The sample has other DNA sequences that encode this CDR3 too. The chain has TRBV9 and TRBJ1-6; possibly TRBD1 for D (5 bases). The ends were cut back, 4 bases at V and 7 bases at J, with 18 bases in the middle. Looked up from germline, CDR1 is SGDLS and CDR2 is YYNGEE. The CDR3 is 16 amino acids. The CDR3 coding sequence is TGTGCCAGCAGCCCGGGGGGACCAAGAGGCAATTCACCCCTCCACTTT. It codes for CASSPGGPRGNSPLHF.

V and J are TRBV6-1 and TRBJ1-2; TRBD1 aligns across 9 bases. Germline V gene data show CDR1 as MNHNS and CDR2 as SASEGT. The CDR3 runs to 15 residues. The J segment lost 4 bases and the V segment lost 4 bases, leaving 7 bases of the junction unmatched. The CDR3 DNA reads as TGTGCCAGCAGTGCTCCGGGACAGGGATTCTATGGCTACACCTTC. Residues: CASSAPGQGFYGYTF.

The V and J genes are TRBV19 and TRBJ1-2; 10 positions match TRBD1. The junction had 8 bases not matched to a gene; V was cut back by 8 bases and J by 5 bases. Germline V gene sequence: CDR1 LNHDA, CDR2 SQIVND (reference sequence). This CDR3 has 14 residues. CDR3 loop: CASGGTGEEYGYTF. The CDR3 DNA reads TGTGCCAGTGGAGGGACAGGGGAAGAGTATGGCTACACCTTC.

The CDR3 here is CASSQVPWGPDTQYF. DNA of the CDR3: TGCGCCAGCAGCCAAGTCCCCTGGGGCCCAGATACGCAGTATTTT. The chain recombines TRBV4-3 with TRBJ2-3, with D possibly TRBD1 on 5 matching bases. The length of the CDR3 is 15 residues. Germline V lookup: CDR1 LGHNA, CDR2 YSLEER. Trimming shortened V by 1 base and J by 4 bases, and 12 bases separated the two germline ends.

This chain links TRBV9 with TRBJ1-5; D possibly corresponds to TRBD1 (5 bases). Trimming stripped 0 bases from V and 9 bases from J, with 13 bases between. This CDR3 comprises 14 residues. Germline-derived CDR1 and CDR2 are SGDLS and YYNGEE. CDR3 sequence: CASSVDGGVRPQHF. In DNA, the CDR3 is TGTGCCAGCAGCGTAGATGGGGGGGTGAGGCCCCAGCATTTT.

The gene calls are TRBV27 and TRBJ1-6; D is perhaps TRBD1 (6 bases). CDR3 length equals 14 residues. Germline V lookup: CDR1 MNHEY, CDR2 SMNVEV (reference sequence). Trimming left V 1 base short and J 9 bases short, with 10 bases between. The CDR3 nucleotides are TGTGCCAGCAGTTTATTGGCCAGGGGTTCACCCCTCCACTTT. Translation gives CASSLLARGSPLHF.

This chain connects TRBV7-6 to TRBJ1-2, with 10 nucleotides matching TRBD1. Trimming cost V 1 base and J 8 bases; bases outside gene matches: 13. CDR3 length equals 17 residues. The germline V gene encodes CDR1 SGHVS and CDR2 FNYEAQ. The CDR3 coding sequence is TGTGCCAGCAGCTTAGGTCGGCGGGACAGGGGAGGGGGAGGCTACACCTTC. Protein sequence: CASSLGRRDRGGGGYTF.

This clone was observed a handful of times. The chain carries TRBV5-1 and TRBJ2-7, with TRBD1 identical over 9 bases. J was trimmed by 3 bases and V by 2 bases; bases with no gene match: 21. This CDR3 is built from 20 residues. Germline CDR1 reads SGHRS; CDR2 reads YFSETQ. The CDR3, as DNA: TGCGCCAGCAGCTTTCATTTAAATTCCCCACAGGGGGCTGGTATCTACGAGCAGTACTTC. It codes for CASSFHLNSPQGAGIYEQYF. The complete variable domain, with remaining parts taken from reference TRBV5-1 and TRBJ2-7, reads KAGVTQTPRYLIKTRGQQVTLSCSPISGHRSVSWYQQTPGQGLQFLFEYFSETQRNKGNFPGRFSGRQFSNSRSEMNVSTLELGDSALYLCASSFHLNSPQGAGIYEQYFGPGTRLTVT.

V and J are TRBV25-1 and TRBJ1-6; D is perhaps TRBD1 (5 bases). Deletions cut 3 bases from V and 7 bases from J, with 10 bases between. The CDR3 has 14 amino acids. Germline loops: CDR1 MGHDK, CDR2 SYGVNS. The CDR3 region is CASSDQGTNSPLHF. CDR3 nucleotide sequence: TGTGCCAGCAGTGACCAGGGTACCAATTCACCCCTCCACTTT.

This clone is a singleton in its sample. This rearrangement joins TRBV27 to TRBJ1-1; tentative D call: TRBD1 (5 bases). V was trimmed by 7 bases and J by 0 bases, leaving 27 bases between them. The CDR3 loop spans 19 amino acids. Germline V lookup: CDR1 MNHEY, CDR2 SMNVEV (reference sequence). The CDR3 DNA sequence: TGTGCCAGCATGCCCTCTATCGACAGTCAACTAAGCATGAACACTGAAGCTTTCTTT. Residues: CASMPSIDSQLSMNTEAFF.

The chain combines TRBV2 with TRBJ1-6; 7 bases fit TRBD1. The V gene end was trimmed by 6 bases and the J gene end by 8 bases; junction bases not matched to a gene: 4. The CDR3 totals 13 residues. CDR1 is SNHLY and CDR2 is FYNNEI in the germline V gene. The CDR3 nucleotides read TGTGCCAGCAGGAGGGACAGTCATTCACCCCTCCACTTT. This translates into CASRRDSHSPLHF.

This chain uses TRBV21-1 with TRBJ1-5. TRBV21-1 is noted as a pseudogene. The CDR3 loop spans 16 amino acids. The CDR3 region has the DNA TGTGCCAGCAGCCACCTCCGGGGCAGGGAGGTTCAGCCCCAGCATTTT. It yields the protein CASSHLRGREVQPQHF.

The chain recombines TRBV7-8 with TRBJ2-7, with D possibly TRBD1 on 5 matching bases. This CDR3 comprises 17 residues. Per germline, CDR1 SGHVS and CDR2 FQNEAQ. V was clipped by 2 bases and J by 3 bases, with 20 bases between them. The DNA of the CDR3 is TGTGCCAGCAGCTTAATGGGCCGGACACAGAACGACTACGAGCAGTACTTC. Protein: CASSLMGRTQNDYEQYF.

Of note for this clone: This sample also contains other DNA sequences that code for the same CDR3. The chain carries TRBV14 and TRBJ1-2; TRBD1 aligns across 8 bases. This CDR3 region has 14 residues. After removal of 0 bases from V and 3 bases from J, the junction contained 0 bases not matched to a gene. Germline V gene lookup returns CDR1 SGHDN and CDR2 FVKESK. The CDR3 DNA follows: TGTGCCAGCAGCCAAGAGACAGGGGACTATGGCTACACCTTC. This translates into CASSQETGDYGYTF.

This chain connects TRBV4-1 to TRBJ1-3, with D tentatively TRBD1 (5 bases). The CDR3 covers 20 residues. V shed 5 bases and J shed 0 bases, with 26 bases lying between them. Germline V gene lookup returns CDR1 MGHRA and CDR2 YSYEKL. In nucleotides, the CDR3 is TGCGCCAGCAGCATAAGGGGAAGGTCGTTTGACACCAGCTCTGGAAACACCATATATTTT. Its protein product is CASSIRGRSFDTSSGNTIYF.

The CDR3 nucleotides read TGCGCCAGCAGCCAAGATCGTCCAGGGGAAAAGACTAACTATGGCTACACCTTC. As protein: CASSQDRPGEKTNYGYTF. The rearrangement uses TRBV4-1 and TRBJ1-2; TRBD1 might be the D (6 bases). Trimming cost V 0 bases and J 0 bases, with 17 bases left between them. The CDR3 is 18 amino acids. Germline CDR1 MGHRA, CDR2 YSYEKL.

The CDR3 loop reads CASSQEASGGRGDYGYTF. CDR3 sequence (DNA): TGTGCCAGCAGCCAAGAGGCGTCAGGGGGCAGGGGAGACTATGGCTACACCTTC. The chain uses TRBV14 and TRBJ1-2; 8 nucleotides align to TRBD1. The trim removed 0 bases at V and 3 bases at J, leaving 12 bases unmatched. CDR1 SGHDN and CDR2 FVKESK come from the germline V gene. The CDR3 runs 18 residues.

This clone was seen only once. The rearrangement joins TRBV2 to TRBJ2-3, with 8 nucleotides matching TRBD2. Germline loops: CDR1 SNHLY, CDR2 FYNNEI. The CDR3 spans 18 residues. V dropped 3 bases and J dropped 4; count of bases not matched to a gene: 15. The CDR3 reads CASSENFSGEPRPDTQYF. The CDR3 nucleotides read TGTGCCAGCAGTGAGAATTTTAGCGGGGAGCCTAGACCAGATACGCAGTATTTT.

The J gene is TRBJ2-3, the V gene TRBV29-1, with TRBD1 identical over 9 bases. The CDR3 is made up of 17 amino acids. With 5 bases clipped from V and 1 base from J, the junction kept 13 bases outside the gene matches. Germline V gene data show CDR1 as SQVTM and CDR2 as ANQGSEA. In DNA form, the CDR3 reads TGCAGCGTTTGTCTGGACAGGGGTAACGCGGGCACAGATACGCAGTATTTT. Protein sequence: CSVCLDRGNAGTDTQYF.

CDR3 DNA: TGTGCCAGCAGCTCGGGGGGCTTAACTAGTGCTGGGGCCAACGTCCTGACTTTC. This sequence encodes CASSSGGLTSAGANVLTF. This chain connects TRBV5-8 to TRBJ2-6; a possible D gene is TRBD2 (7 bases). Germline V CDR1 and CDR2: SGHTS, YDEGEE. The CDR3 contains 18 residues. Trimming stripped 3 bases from V and 2 bases from J, with 18 bases between. The full variable domain, its missing parts supplied by reference TRBV5-8 and TRBJ2-6, is EAGVTQSPTHLIKTRGQQATLRCSPISGHTSVYWYQQALGLGLQFLLWYDEGEERNRGNFPPRFSGRQFPNYSSELNVNALELEDSALYLCASSSGGLTSAGANVLTFGAGSRLTVL.

This clone has just a few counts. This chain links TRBV28 with TRBJ1-1; D is undetermined. The CDR3 spans 13 residues. Deletions cut 2 bases from V and 0 bases from J, with 4 bases between. The V gene's germline CDR1 is MDHEN and CDR2 SYDVKM. This chain's CDR3 is CASSLLVNTEAFF. The CDR3, as DNA: TGTGCCAGCAGTTTACTCGTGAACACTGAAGCTTTCTTT.

This clone has just a few counts. This specimen includes other DNA sequences encoding the same CDR3. The V call is TRBV19, the J call TRBJ1-6, with D perhaps matching TRBD1 (6 bases). Germline V lookup: CDR1 LNHDA, CDR2 SQIVND (reference sequence). The CDR3 is 15 residues long. V lost 5 bases and J lost 14, with 22 bases in between. The CDR3 here is CASSEGDNLRHALHF. The CDR3, as DNA: TGTGCCAGTAGTGAAGGGGACAATCTACGACACGCCCTCCACTTT.

The rearrangement joins TRBV2 to TRBJ1-2; 7 bases line up with TRBD1. This CDR3 has 16 residues. Germline CDR1 is SNHLY and CDR2 is FYNNEI. With V trimmed by 0 bases and J by 6 bases, 10 bases remained unmatched. The CDR3 DNA reads as TGTGCCAGCAGTGAAGCGCCACCACAGGGGATGGATGGCTACACCTTC. Translated, it gives CASSEAPPQGMDGYTF.

The CDR3 loop reads CASSMGRGGPSNTGELFF. The CDR3, as DNA: TGTGCCAGTAGTATGGGGCGGGGGGGTCCATCGAACACCGGGGAGCTGTTTTTT. The J gene is TRBJ2-2, the V gene TRBV19, with 9 bases identical to TRBD2. The germline CDR1 and CDR2 sequences are LNHDA and SQIVND (reference sequence). The CDR3 length is 18 residues. V shed 3 bases and J 0 bases; nucleotides not matched to a gene: 8. The variable domain in full, completed from reference TRBV19 and TRBJ2-2, reads DGGITQSPKYLFRKEGQNVTLSCEQNLNHDAMYWYRQDPGQGLRLIYYSQIVNDFQKGDIAEGYSVSREKKESFPLTVTSAQKNPTAFYLCASSMGRGGPSNTGELFFGEGSRLTVL.

This sequence joins TRBV5-1 and TRBJ1-1, with D hard to call. The germline gives CDR1 SGHRS, CDR2 YFSETQ. This CDR3 has 12 amino acids. Trimming removed 0 bases from V and 8 bases from J, with 8 bases in between. The CDR3 DNA reads TGCGCCAGCAGCTTGGCCGGACTAGAAGCTTTCTTT. Protein product: CASSLAGLEAFF.